This T cell receptor beta chain was obtained from a study of response to subunit inactivated influenza vaccine. Study-level results: After each seasonal influenza vaccination, few new T cells are recruited, the authors suggested.

Germline V lookup: CDR1 ENHRY, CDR2 SYGVKD. V lost 6 bases and J 1 base, leaving 16 bases between the germline ends. The CDR3 has 15 amino acids. MiXCR was run by TCRdb on the RT-PCR reads, yielding one entry per CDR3 protein. The sample lists more than 550,000 distinct CDR3 sequences, 10% to 15% occurring once. Of note for this clonotype: Its antigen is still unknown.

The sample in question was PBMCs from blood, obtained on the day of vaccination. This receptor was taken from a man aged 45-65 years who received an inactivated influenza vaccine. The V and J genes are TRBV10-3 and TRBJ2-7; D perhaps matches TRBD1 (6 bases). The CDR3 nucleotides read TGTGCCATCAGAGCCGGGACAAGTCCTTCCTACGAGCAGTACTTC. The encoded protein is CAIRAGTSPSYEQYF.